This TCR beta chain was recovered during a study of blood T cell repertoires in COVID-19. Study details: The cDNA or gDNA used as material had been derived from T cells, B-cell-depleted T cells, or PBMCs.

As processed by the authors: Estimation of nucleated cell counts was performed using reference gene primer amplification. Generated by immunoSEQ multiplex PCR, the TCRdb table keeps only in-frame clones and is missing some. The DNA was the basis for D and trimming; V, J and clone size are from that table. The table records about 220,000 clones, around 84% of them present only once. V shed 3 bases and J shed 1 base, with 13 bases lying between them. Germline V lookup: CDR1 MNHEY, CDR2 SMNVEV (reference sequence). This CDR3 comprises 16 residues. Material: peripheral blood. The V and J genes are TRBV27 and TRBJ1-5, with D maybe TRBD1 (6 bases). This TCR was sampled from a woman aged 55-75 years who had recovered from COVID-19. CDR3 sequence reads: CASSLTSGTSNQPQHF. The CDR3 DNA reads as TGTGCCAGCAGTTTGACGTCGGGGACAAGCAATCAGCCCCAGCATTTT.